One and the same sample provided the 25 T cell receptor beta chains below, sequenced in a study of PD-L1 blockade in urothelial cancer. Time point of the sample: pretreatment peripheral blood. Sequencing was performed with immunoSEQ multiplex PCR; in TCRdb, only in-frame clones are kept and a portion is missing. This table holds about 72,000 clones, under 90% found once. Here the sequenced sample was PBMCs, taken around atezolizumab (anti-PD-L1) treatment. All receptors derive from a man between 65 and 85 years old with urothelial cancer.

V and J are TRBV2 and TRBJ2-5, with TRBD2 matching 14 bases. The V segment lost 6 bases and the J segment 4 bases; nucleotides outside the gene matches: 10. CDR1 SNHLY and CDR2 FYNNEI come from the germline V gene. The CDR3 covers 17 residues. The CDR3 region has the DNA TGTGCCAGCAGCCCATCGGGACTAGCGGGAGTGGGAGAGACCCAGTACTTC. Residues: CASSPSGLAGVGETQYF. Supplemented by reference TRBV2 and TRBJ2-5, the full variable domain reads EPEVTQTPSHQVTQMGQEVILRCVPISNHLYFYWYRQILGQKVEFLVSFYNNEISEKSEIFDDQFSVERPDGSNFTLKIRSTKLEDSAMYFCASSPSGLAGVGETQYFGPGTRLLVL.

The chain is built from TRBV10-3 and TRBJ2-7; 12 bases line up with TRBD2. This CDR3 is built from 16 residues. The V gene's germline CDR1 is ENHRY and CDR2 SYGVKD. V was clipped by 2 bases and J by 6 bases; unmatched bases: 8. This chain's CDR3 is CAISERRLAGESEQYF. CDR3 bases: TGTGCCATCAGTGAGCGGAGACTAGCGGGAGAGAGCGAGCAGTACTTC.

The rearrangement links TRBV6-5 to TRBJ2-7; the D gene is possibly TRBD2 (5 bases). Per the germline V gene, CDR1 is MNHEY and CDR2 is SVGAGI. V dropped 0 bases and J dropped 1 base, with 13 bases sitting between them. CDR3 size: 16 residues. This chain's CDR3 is CASSYSRGISSYEQYF. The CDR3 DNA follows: TGTGCCAGCAGTTACTCGAGAGGGATCTCGTCCTACGAGCAGTACTTC.

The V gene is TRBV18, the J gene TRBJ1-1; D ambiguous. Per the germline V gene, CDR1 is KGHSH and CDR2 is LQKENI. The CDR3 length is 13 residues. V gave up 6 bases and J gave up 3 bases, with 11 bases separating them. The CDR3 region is CASSTRQDTEAFF. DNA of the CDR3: TGTGCCAGCTCTACCAGGCAAGACACTGAAGCTTTCTTT.

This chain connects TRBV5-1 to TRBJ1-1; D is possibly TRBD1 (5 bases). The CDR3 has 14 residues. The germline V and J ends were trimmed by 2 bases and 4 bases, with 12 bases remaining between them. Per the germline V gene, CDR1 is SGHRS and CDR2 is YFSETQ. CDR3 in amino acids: CASSFSGMGTEAFF. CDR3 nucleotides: TGCGCCAGCAGCTTCTCAGGGATGGGCACTGAAGCTTTCTTT.

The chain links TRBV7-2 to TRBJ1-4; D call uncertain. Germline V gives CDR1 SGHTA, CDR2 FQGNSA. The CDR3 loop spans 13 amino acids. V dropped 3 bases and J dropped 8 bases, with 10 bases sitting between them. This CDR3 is CASSLARGEKLFF. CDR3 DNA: TGTGCCAGCAGCTTGGCGAGAGGCGAAAAACTGTTTTTT.

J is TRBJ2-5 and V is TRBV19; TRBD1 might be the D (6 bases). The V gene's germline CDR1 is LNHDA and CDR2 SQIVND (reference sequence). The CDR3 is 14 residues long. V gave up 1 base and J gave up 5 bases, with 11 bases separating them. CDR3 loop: CASSIGGGSETQYF. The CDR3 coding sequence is TGTGCCAGTAGTATAGGAGGGGGATCGGAGACCCAGTACTTC.

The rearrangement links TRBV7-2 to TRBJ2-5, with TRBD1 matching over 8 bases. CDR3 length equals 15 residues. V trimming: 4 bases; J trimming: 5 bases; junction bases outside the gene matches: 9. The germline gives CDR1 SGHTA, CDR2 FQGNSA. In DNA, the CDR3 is TGTGCCAGCAGCTCCCCCCGGAGGACAGGGGAGACCCAGTACTTC. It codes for CASSSPRRTGETQYF.

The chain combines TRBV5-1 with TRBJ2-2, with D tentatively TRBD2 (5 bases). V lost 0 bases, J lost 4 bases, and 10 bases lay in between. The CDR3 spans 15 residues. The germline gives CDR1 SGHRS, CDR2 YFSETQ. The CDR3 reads CASSLGGPGTGELFF. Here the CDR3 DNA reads TGCGCCAGCAGCTTGGGAGGGCCGGGCACCGGGGAGCTGTTTTTT.

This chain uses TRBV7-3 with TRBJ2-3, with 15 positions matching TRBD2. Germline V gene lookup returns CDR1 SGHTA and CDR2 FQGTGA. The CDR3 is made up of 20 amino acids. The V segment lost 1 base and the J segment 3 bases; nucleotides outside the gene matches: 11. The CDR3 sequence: CASSLRGGTSGGRSTDTQYF. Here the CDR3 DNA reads TGTGCCAGCAGCTTAAGGGGAGGGACTAGCGGGGGGCGGAGTACAGATACGCAGTATTTT.

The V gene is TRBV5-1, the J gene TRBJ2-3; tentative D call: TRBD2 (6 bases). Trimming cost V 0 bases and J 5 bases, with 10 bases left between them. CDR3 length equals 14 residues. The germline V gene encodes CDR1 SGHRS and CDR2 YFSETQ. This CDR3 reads CASSLERDLDTQYF. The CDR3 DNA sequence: TGCGCCAGCAGCTTGGAACGGGACTTAGATACGCAGTATTTT.

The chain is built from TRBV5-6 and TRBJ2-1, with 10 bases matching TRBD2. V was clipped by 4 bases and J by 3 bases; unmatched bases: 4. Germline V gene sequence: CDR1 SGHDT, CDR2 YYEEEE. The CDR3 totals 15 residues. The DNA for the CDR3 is TGTGCCAGCAGCCCCGGGACTAGCGACTACAATGAGCAGTTCTTC. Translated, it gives CASSPGTSDYNEQFF.

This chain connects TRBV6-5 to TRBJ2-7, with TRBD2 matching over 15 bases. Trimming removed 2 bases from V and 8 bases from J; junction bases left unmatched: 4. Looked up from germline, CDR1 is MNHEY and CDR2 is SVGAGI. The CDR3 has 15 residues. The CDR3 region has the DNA TGTGCCAGCAGTTACCGGACTAGCGGGAGGGCCCAGCAGTACTTC. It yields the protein CASSYRTSGRAQQYF.

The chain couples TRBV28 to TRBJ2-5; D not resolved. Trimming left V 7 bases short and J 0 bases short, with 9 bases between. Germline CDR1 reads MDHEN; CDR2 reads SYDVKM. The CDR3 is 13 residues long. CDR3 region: CASNQADQETQYF. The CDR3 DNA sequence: TGTGCCAGCAATCAGGCAGACCAAGAGACCCAGTACTTC.

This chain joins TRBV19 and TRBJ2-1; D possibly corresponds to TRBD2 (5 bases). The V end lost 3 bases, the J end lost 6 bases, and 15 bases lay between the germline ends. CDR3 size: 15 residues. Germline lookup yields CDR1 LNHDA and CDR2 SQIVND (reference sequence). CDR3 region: CASSIKLGLANEQFF. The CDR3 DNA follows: TGTGCCAGTAGTATTAAACTAGGCCTCGCCAATGAGCAGTTCTTC.

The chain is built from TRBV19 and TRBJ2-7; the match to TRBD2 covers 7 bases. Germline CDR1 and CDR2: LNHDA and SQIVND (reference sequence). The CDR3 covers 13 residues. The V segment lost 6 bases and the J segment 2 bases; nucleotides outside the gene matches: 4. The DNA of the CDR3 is TGTGCCAGTAGGGGACTACTCACCTACGAGCAGTACTTC. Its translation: CASRGLLTYEQYF.

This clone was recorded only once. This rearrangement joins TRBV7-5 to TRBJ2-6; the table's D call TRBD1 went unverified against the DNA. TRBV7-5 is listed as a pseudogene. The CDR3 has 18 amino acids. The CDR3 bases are TGTGTCAGAAGCTTCGAGACAGGGTTCAACTCTGGGGCCAACGTCCTGACTTTC. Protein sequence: CVRSFETGFNSGANVLTF.

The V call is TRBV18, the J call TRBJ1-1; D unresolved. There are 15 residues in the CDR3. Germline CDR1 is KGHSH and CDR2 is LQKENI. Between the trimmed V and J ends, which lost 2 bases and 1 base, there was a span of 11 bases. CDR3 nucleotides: TGTGCCAGCTCACCAGAGCTAGGCCAGAACACTGAAGCTTTCTTT. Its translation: CASSPELGQNTEAFF.

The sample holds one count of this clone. As DNA, the CDR3 is TGTGCCAGCAGCCAAGGGACATTTGAAGCTTTCTTT. Its protein product is CASSQGTFEAFF. The chain joins TRBV2 to TRBJ1-1, with D perhaps matching TRBD1 (6 bases). Trimming cost V 6 bases and J 7 bases, with 12 bases left between them. CDR3 length: 12 residues. Germline-derived CDR1 and CDR2 are SNHLY and FYNNEI.

In DNA, the CDR3 is TGTGCCAGCAGCTTGGCGGTCGGGGTAGCTTTCTTT. It yields the protein CASSLAVGVAFF. This rearrangement joins TRBV5-8 to TRBJ1-1; D ambiguous. The CDR3 is 12 residues long. Looked up from germline, CDR1 is SGHTS and CDR2 is YDEGEE. The germline V and J ends were trimmed by 0 bases and 10 bases, with 10 bases remaining between them.

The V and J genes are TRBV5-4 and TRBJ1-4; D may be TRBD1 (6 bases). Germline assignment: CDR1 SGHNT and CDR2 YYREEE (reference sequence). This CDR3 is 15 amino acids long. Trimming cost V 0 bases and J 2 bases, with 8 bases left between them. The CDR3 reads CASSLDRVTNEKLFF. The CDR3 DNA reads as TGTGCCAGCAGCTTGGACAGGGTGACTAATGAAAAACTGTTTTTT.

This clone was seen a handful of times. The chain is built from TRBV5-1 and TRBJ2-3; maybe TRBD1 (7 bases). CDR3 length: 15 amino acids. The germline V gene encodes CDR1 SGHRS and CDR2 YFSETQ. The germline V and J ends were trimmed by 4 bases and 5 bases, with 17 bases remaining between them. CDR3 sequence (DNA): TGCGCCAGCAGCCCAGGGGGAGGAAATCAAGATACGCAGTATTTT. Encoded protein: CASSPGGGNQDTQYF.

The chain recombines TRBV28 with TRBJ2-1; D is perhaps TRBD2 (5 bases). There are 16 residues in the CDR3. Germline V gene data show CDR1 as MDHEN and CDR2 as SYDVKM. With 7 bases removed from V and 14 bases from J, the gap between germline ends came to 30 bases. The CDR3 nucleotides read TGTGCCAGCACCTCCCCCCTGGGGTCCGGACTTACTCCGGAGTTCTTC. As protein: CASTSPLGSGLTPEFF.

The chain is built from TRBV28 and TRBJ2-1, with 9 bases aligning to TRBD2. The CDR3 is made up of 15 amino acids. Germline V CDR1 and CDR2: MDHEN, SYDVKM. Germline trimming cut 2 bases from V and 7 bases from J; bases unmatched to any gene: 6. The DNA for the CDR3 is TGTGCCAGCAGTTTAGATAGCGGGAGTACGAATGAGCAGTTCTTC. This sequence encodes CASSLDSGSTNEQFF.

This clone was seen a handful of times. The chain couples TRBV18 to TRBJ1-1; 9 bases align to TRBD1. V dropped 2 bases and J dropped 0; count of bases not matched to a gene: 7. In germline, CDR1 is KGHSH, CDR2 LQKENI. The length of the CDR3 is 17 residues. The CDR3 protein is CASSPSTTGGLNTEAFF. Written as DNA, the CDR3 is TGTGCCAGCTCACCAAGCACGACAGGGGGTTTGAACACTGAAGCTTTCTTT.